One sample yielded the 21 T cell receptor beta chains listed below, sequenced in a study of tumor-infiltrating lymphocytes in primary liver carcinoma. The researchers produced TCR beta cDNA from 500 to 550 ng total RNA with a constant-region primer. Modified slightly, ARM-PCR produced TCR beta libraries over three nested multiplex PCR rounds. The first two PCR rounds, around 10 cycles each, used TRBV1-TRBV30 forward primers and a C-beta reverse primer. One entry per CDR3 protein, called by TCRdb with MiXCR from the multiplex PCR reads. The sample lists 150,000 to 200,000 distinct CDR3 sequences, roughly two thirds occurring once. Blood RNA came from unsorted whole blood; germline DNA was also extracted. Sequencing was done on a sample of peripheral blood. The receptors were sampled from a woman aged 60-70 years with primary liver carcinoma and hepatitis B virus infection.

Notes on this clonotype: A read error is possible here, since a much larger clone lies one base away. This chain joins TRBV5-6 and TRBJ1-5; D unclear. Germline CDR1 SGHDT, CDR2 YYEEEE. Trimming left V 3 bases short and J 4 bases short, with 8 bases between. This CDR3 comprises 13 residues. CDR3 in amino acids: CASSYVKNQPQHF. The CDR3 bases are TGTGCCAGCAGCTATGTGAAGAATCAGCCCCAGCATTTT.

A single count supports this clonotype. The V call is TRBV11-3, the J call TRBJ2-2, with TRBD1 matching 11 bases. V lost 10 bases to trimming and J lost 6 bases; unmatched junction nucleotides: 10. There are 15 residues in the CDR3. CDR1 is SGHNT, CDR2 YENEEA, per germline. CDR3 residues: CANCPQDRGPGELFF. The CDR3 region has the DNA TGTGCCAACTGCCCCCAGGACAGGGGGCCCGGGGAGCTGTTTTTT.

This chain joins TRBV30 and TRBJ1-3; D might be TRBD1 (5 bases). The length of the CDR3 is 16 residues. The V gene's germline CDR1 is GTSNPN and CDR2 SVGIG (reference sequence). The ends were cut back, 7 bases at V and 1 base at J, with 20 bases in the middle. The CDR3 DNA follows: TGTGCCTTGGATCCGGGACGCCGGCATTCTGGAAACACCATATATTTT. As protein: CALDPGRRHSGNTIYF.

Comment on this clonotype: The junction departs from the called germline gene at one end, perhaps through a read error. The rearrangement uses TRBV5-4 and TRBJ1-2; 7 bases are shared with TRBD1. Germline V gives CDR1 SGHNT, CDR2 YYREEE (reference sequence). The CDR3 has 16 amino acids. Here the CDR3 reads CASSPQRGQANYGYIF. The CDR3 DNA sequence: TGTGCCAGCAGCCCCCAAAGAGGACAGGCCAACTATGGCTACATCTTC.

This rearrangement joins TRBV30 to TRBJ2-2, with 7 bases identical to TRBD1. The CDR3 sequence is 14 residues long. The germline CDR1 and CDR2 sequences are GTSNPN and SVGIG (reference sequence). The V segment lost 0 bases and the J segment 5 bases; nucleotides outside the gene matches: 3. The CDR3 spells CAWSVSGGTGELFF. In DNA form, the CDR3 reads TGTGCCTGGAGTGTATCAGGGGGAACCGGGGAGCTGTTTTTT.

Of note for this clonotype: A single base separates this from a much larger clone, so it may be a read error. The chain employs TRBV5-5 and TRBJ2-6; no reliable D call. Per germline, CDR1 SGHKS and CDR2 YYEKEE (reference sequence). Trimming removed 3 bases from V and 0 bases from J, with 10 bases in between. The CDR3 spans 16 residues. In DNA form, the CDR3 reads TGTGCCAGCAGCTATCTCACCCACTCTGGGGCCAACGTCCTGACTTTC. It yields the protein CASSYLTHSGANVLTF.

CDR3 residues: CASSFDWGRDIQYF. The CDR3 DNA follows: TGTGCCAGCAGCTTCGACTGGGGGAGGGACATTCAGTACTTC. The chain employs TRBV12-1 and TRBJ2-4; the table assigns TRBD2, which was not confirmed against the DNA. TRBV12-1 is tagged as a pseudogene. This CDR3 has 14 residues.

Only a few counts were recorded for this clonotype. The V and J genes are TRBV5-1 and TRBJ2-1; D remains unclear. V lost 4 bases and J lost 5, with 13 bases in between. Germline V gene lookup returns CDR1 SGHRS and CDR2 YFSETQ. The CDR3 spans 14 residues. CDR3 in DNA: TGCGCCAGCAGCCCAGCCCTTAGGAACAATGAGCAGTTCTTC. This sequence encodes CASSPALRNNEQFF. The variable domain in full, completed from reference TRBV5-1 and TRBJ2-1, reads KAGVTQTPRYLIKTRGQQVTLSCSPISGHRSVSWYQQTPGQGLQFLFEYFSETQRNKGNFPGRFSGRQFSNSRSEMNVSTLELGDSALYLCASSPALRNNEQFFGPGTRLTVL.

The CDR3 is CASRLDPDYGKYV. The CDR3 nucleotides are TGTGCCAGCAGGTTAGACCCCGACTACGGGAAGTACGTC. The chain joins TRBV11-2 to TRBJ2-7; TRBD2 is a possible D gene (5 bases). CDR1 SGHAT and CDR2 FQNNGV come from the germline V gene. This CDR3 has 13 amino acids.

The chain recombines TRBV28 with TRBJ1-1, with D perhaps matching TRBD1 (5 bases). This CDR3 contains 16 residues. V lost 7 bases, J lost 0 bases, and 18 bases lay in between. The germline gives CDR1 MDHEN, CDR2 SYDVKM. CDR3 residues: CASNFRLGQMNTEAFF. The DNA of the CDR3 is TGTGCCAGCAATTTCCGGTTGGGGCAGATGAACACTGAAGCTTTCTTT.

In its sample, this clonotype was seen a few times. This could be a read error, since a much larger clone is one nucleotide away. The rearrangement joins TRBV12-5 to TRBJ1-2; 7 bases line up with TRBD1. This CDR3 has 13 amino acids. Germline-derived CDR1 and CDR2 are LGHNT and FRNRAP. The CDR3 bases are TGTGTTAGTGCTATGGGACAGTCATATGGCTACACCTTC. Translated: CVSAMGQSYGYTF. Based on the CDR3 plus reference TRBV12-5 and TRBJ1-2, the full variable domain is DARVTQTPRHKVTEMGQEVTMRCQPILGHNTVFWYRQTMMQGLELLAYFRNRAPLDDSGMPKDRFSAEMPDATLATLKIQPSEPRDSAVYFCVSAMGQSYGYTFGSGTRLTVV.

To note about this clonotype: This sequence may be a read error, since a much larger clone differs from it by one base. This chain connects TRBV5-4 to TRBJ2-7, with 7 positions matching TRBD1. This CDR3 has 14 residues. The trim removed 0 bases at V and 4 bases at J, leaving 4 bases unmatched. Germline CDR1 SGHNT, CDR2 YYREEE (reference sequence). In DNA, the CDR3 is TGTGCCAGCAGCTTGGGGAACAGGGGTTACGAGCAGTACTTC. This encodes CASSLGNRGYEQYF.

Worth noting for this clonotype: A read error may be the cause here, since a much bigger clone is one base away. This chain joins TRBV12-3 or TRBV12-4 and TRBJ1-2; D gene ambiguous. CDR3 length: 13 amino acids. The CDR3 bases are TGTGCCAGCTGTTTGGGAGGGTCCTATGGCTACACCTTC. It is translated as CASCLGGSYGYTF.

This clonotype was counted a few times. A much larger clone differs by one base, so this may be a read error. The chain has TRBV6-5 and TRBJ2-3, with TRBD2 matching 8 bases. The CDR3 is 17 residues long. Germline V gene data show CDR1 as MNHEY and CDR2 as SVGAGI. Trimming removed 1 base from V and 2 bases from J; junction bases left unmatched: 8. CDR3 residues: CASSYFPTGGDTDTQYF. The CDR3 coding sequence is TGTGCCAGCAGTTACTTCCCGACGGGAGGGGACACAGATACGCAGTATTTT.

Ten or more counts support this clonotype. J is TRBJ2-7 and V is TRBV4-2; weak D call: TRBD2 (5 bases). Between the trimmed V and J ends, which lost 4 bases and 2 bases, there was a span of 12 bases. The germline V gene has CDR1 LGHNA and CDR2 YNFKEQ. CDR3 length: 14 amino acids. The CDR3 sequence is CASSPARVPYEQYF. For the CDR3, the DNA is TGTGCCAGCAGCCCCGCGAGGGTCCCCTACGAGCAGTACTTC.

This clonotype was detected a few times. Just one base apart from a much larger clone, this may be a read error. This sequence joins TRBV12-3 or TRBV12-4 and TRBJ1-2; D unclear. There are 14 residues in the CDR3. The CDR3 nucleotides read TGTGCCACCCACCCCGGGAGGCGGGCCTATGGCCACACCTTC. This encodes CATHPGRRAYGHTF.

A note on this clonotype: Possible read error: a much larger clone is one base away. The V and J genes are TRBV6-6 and TRBJ2-2, with TRBD2 matching over 8 bases. Germline-derived CDR1 and CDR2 are MNHNY and SVGAGI (reference sequence). Unmatched junction bases numbered 5, after V lost 7 bases and J lost 1 base. This CDR3 has 15 residues. The CDR3 DNA reads as TGTGCCAGCACCAATAGCGGGAAGAACACCGGGGAGCTGTTTTTT. This translates into CASTNSGKNTGELFF.

Comments on this clonotype: This may stem from a read error, because a much larger clone lies one nucleotide away. The genes are TRBV6-1 and TRBJ2-2, with a possible D match to TRBD1 (6 bases). The germline V gene has CDR1 MNHNS and CDR2 SASEGT. The CDR3 consists of 14 residues. The DNA of the CDR3 is TGTGCCGGCAGTGTGAACAGGGCAACCGGGGAGCTGTTTTTT. Translation: CAGSVNRATGELFF.

As for this clonotype: The conserved final phenylalanine or tryptophan is absent from the CDR3, which likely points to a read error. The CDR3 sequence: CASSPDRTYEQYY. CDR3 nucleotides: TGTGCCAGCAGCCCCGACCGAACCTACGAGCAGTACTAC. The chain recombines TRBV5-4 with TRBJ2-7; D unclear. The ends were cut back, 4 bases at V and 2 bases at J, with 10 bases in the middle. Per the germline V gene, CDR1 is SGHNT and CDR2 is YYREEE (reference sequence). This CDR3 spans 13 amino acids.

About this clonotype: This may come from a read error, since a much larger clone is one base off. This chain uses TRBV6-6 with TRBJ2-3; 10 bases match TRBD1. Germline assignment: CDR1 MNHNY and CDR2 SVGAGI (reference sequence). The CDR3 loop spans 14 amino acids. Here the CDR3 DNA reads TGTGCCAGCAGCCGGGACAGGGGCACAGATACGCACTATTTT. Its translation is CASSRDRGTDTHYF.

Turning to this clonotype: A read error is possible here, since a much larger clone lies one base away. The chain couples TRBV14 to TRBJ1-6; weak D call: TRBD1 (5 bases). The V gene's germline CDR1 is SGHDN and CDR2 FVKESK. The CDR3 sequence is 16 residues long. V lost 10 bases, J lost 10 bases, and 26 bases lay in between. Written as DNA, the CDR3 is TGTGCCATCAGGGCAGGAGGCACCGCCGTCCGGTCACCCCTCCACTTT. Translating gives CAIRAGGTAVRSPLHF.